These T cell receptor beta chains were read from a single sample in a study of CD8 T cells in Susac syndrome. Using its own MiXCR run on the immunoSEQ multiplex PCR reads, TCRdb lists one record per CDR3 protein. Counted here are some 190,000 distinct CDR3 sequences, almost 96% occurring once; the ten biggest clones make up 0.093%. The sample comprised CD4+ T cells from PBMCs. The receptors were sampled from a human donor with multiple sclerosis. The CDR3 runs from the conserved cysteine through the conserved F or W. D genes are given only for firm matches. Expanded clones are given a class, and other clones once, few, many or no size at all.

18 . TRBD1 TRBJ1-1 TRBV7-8 TGTGCCAGCAGCTCGCAGAGGACAGGGTTAGTCAGAAACACTGAAGCTTTCTTT CASSSQRTGLVRNTEAFF
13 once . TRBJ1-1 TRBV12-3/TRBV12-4 TGTGCCAGCAGGGATACAGGGAGGGTCGAAGCTTTCTTT CASRDTGRVEAFF
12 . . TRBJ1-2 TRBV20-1 TGCAGTGTCACTTTGGACGGCTATGGCTACACCTTC CSVTLDGYGYTF
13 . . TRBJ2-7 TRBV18 TGTGCCAGCTCACCATTGCAAGGATACGAGCAGTACTTC CASSPLQGYEQYF
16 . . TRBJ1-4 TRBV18 TGTGCCAGCTCACCCCTGGCAGCTTCGGGGAATGAAAAACTGTTTTTT CASSPLAASGNEKLFF
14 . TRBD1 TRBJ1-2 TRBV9 TGTGCCAGCAGCCTACAAGGGGGCCTCTATGGCTACACCTTC CASSLQGGLYGYTF
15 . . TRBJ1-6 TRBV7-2 TGTGCCAGCAGCGTCCGAGGGTCCTATAATTCACCCCTCCACTTT CASSVRGSYNSPLHF
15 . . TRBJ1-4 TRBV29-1 TGCAGCGTCGAAAAAACCGGGACACGGAATGAAAAACTGTTTTTT CSVEKTGTRNEKLFF
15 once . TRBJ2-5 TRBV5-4 TGTGCCAGCCACCGGACTGACGGGGGCGGAGAGACCCAGTACTTC CASHRTDGGGETQYF
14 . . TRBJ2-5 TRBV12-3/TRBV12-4 TGTGCCAGCAGTTTCAAGGGGAAGTACGAGACCCAGTACTTC CASSFKGKYETQYF
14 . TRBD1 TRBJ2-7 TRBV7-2 TGTGCCAGCAGCCCGGTTTGGGACAGTGACGAGCAGTACTTC CASSPVWDSDEQYF
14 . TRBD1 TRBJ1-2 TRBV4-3 TGCGCCAGCAGCCGGGACAGGGGGCGCGATGGCTACACCTTC CASSRDRGRDGYTF
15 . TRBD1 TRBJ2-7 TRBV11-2 TGTGCCAGCAGCTTAGCCCCGGACAGGGAGGACGAGCAGTACTTC CASSLAPDREDEQYF
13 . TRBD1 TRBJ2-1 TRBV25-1 TGTGCCAGCAGTGAACAGACAGGGCATGAGCAGTTCTTC CASSEQTGHEQFF
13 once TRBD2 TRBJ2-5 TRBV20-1 TGCAGTGCTTCCCTGGGACTACAAGAGACCCAGTACTTC CSASLGLQETQYF
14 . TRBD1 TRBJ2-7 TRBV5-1 TGCGCCAGCAGCCCCCAGGGGGCTTCCTACGAGCAGTACTTC CASSPQGASYEQYF
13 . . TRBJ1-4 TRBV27 TGTGCCAGCTCGCGAGGGGCTAATGAAAAACTGTTTTTT CASSRGANEKLFF
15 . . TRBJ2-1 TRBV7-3 TGTGCCAGCAGCCGCCCCGGTCTTACCTACAATGAGCAGTTCTTC CASSRPGLTYNEQFF
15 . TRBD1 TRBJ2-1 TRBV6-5 TGTGCCAGCAGTTCAACAGGGGGCCTTTACAATGAGCAGTTCTTC CASSSTGGLYNEQFF
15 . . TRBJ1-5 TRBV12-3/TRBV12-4 TGTGCCAGCAGTTTCTGGGGAGAGGGCAATCAGCCCCAGCATTTT CASSFWGEGNQPQHF
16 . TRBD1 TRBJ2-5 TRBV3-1 TGTGCCAGCAGCCAAGATTATTGGACAGGGGAAGAGACCCAGTACTTC CASSQDYWTGEETQYF
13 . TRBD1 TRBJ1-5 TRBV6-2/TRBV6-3 TGTGCCAGCCGGACAGGGGTGAATCAGCCCCAGCATTTT CASRTGVNQPQHF